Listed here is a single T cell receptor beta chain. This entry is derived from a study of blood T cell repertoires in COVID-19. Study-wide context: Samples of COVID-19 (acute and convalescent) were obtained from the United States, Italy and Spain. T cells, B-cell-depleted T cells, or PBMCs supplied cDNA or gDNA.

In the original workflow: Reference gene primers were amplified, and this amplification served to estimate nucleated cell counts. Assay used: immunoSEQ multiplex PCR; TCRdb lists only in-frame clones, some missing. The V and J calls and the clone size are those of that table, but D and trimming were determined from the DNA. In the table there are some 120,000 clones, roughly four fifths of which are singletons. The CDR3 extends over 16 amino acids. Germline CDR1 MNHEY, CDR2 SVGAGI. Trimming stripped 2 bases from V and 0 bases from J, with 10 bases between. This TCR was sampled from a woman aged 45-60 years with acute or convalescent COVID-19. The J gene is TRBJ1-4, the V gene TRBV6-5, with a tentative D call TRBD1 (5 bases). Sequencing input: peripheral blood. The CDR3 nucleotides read TGTGCCAGCAGTTACCAGGGATCGGCAACTAATGAAAAACTGTTTTTT. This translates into CASSYQGSATNEKLFF.